This TCR beta chain was sequenced in a study of cytomegalovirus exposure and HLA in healthy donors. Overall study results and limits: CMV antigen specificity of a few CMV-associated chains was confirmed in vitro. The Asian-associated ancestry cluster reportedly had fewer N-insertions than the approximately 690-donor mean in a later analysis.

The CDR3 totals 13 residues. CDR1 is SNHLY and CDR2 is FYNNEI in the germline V gene. A note on this clone: Its antigen remains unknown. A junction end diverges from the germline sequence, so it may reflect a read error.

A multiplex PCR was run with 60 Vbeta primers and 13 Jbeta primers. Assay: immunoSEQ multiplex PCR; the TCRdb copy retains only in-frame clones and omits some. The table shows under 200,000 clones, with about 75% occurring only once. The chain links TRBV2 to TRBJ2-7; D ambiguous. This receptor was taken from a male donor in good health and CMV-seropositive. The sequencing sample was made of PBMCs. The CDR3 region is CASREGPSYEQYF. CDR3 nucleotide sequence: TGTGCCAGCAGAGAAGGGCCTTCCTACGAGCAGTACTTC.